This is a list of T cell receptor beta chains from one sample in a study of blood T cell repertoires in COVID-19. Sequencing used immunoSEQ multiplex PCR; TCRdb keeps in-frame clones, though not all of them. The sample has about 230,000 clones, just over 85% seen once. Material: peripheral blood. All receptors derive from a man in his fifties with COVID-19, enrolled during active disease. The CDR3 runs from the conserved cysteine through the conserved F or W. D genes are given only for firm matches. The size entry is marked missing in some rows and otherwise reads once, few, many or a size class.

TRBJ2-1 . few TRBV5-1 TGCGCCAGCAGCCTAGGACTGGCTTCCTACAATGAGCAGTTCTTC CASSLGLASYNEQFF
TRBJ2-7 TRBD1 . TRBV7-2 TGTGCCAGCAGCTTATCTGGGTCCGGGACAGTTGCCTACGAGCAGTACTTC CASSLSGSGTVAYEQYF
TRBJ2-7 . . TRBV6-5 TGTGCCAGCAGTTACTCGTCGCTAGCGAGAACCTACGAGCAGTACTTC CASSYSSLARTYEQYF
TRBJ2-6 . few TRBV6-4 TGTGCCAGCAGTGACGGACAGTCTTCTGGGGCCAACGTCCTGACTTTC CASSDGQSSGANVLTF
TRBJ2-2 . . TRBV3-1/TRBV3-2 TGTGCCAGCAGCCAAGGGACTGCGAACACCGGGGAGCTGTTTTTT CASSQGTANTGELFF
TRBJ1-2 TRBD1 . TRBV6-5 TGTGCCAGCAGTTACTTGGGACAGAACTATGGCTACACCTTC CASSYLGQNYGYTF
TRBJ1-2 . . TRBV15 TGTGCCACCAGCGTACCTAGTGGCTATGGCTACACCTTC CATSVPSGYGYTF
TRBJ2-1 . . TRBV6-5 TGTGCCAGCAGTTACATATCGGGGGGCGCCCACAATGAGCAGTTCTTC CASSYISGGAHNEQFF
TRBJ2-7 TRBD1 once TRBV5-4 TGTGCCAGCAGCTTAGCAGGACAGGTCCTCTACGAGCAGTACTTC CASSLAGQVLYEQYF
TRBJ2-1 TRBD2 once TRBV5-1 TGCGCCAGCAGCTTAACCGGGACTAGCGGCGACAATGAGCAGTTCTTC CASSLTGTSGDNEQFF
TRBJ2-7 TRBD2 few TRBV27 TGTGCCAGCAGACCTTGGGGGCTAGCGGGAGTAGGTGAGCAGTACTTC CASRPWGLAGVGEQYF
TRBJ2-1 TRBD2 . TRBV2 TGTGCCAGCAGGGGGACTAGCGGAGTGAAGCAGTTCTTC CASRGTSGVKQFF
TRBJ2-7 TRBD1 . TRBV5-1 TGCGCCAGCAACGGACAGGGGCCGCGGGTTGAGCAGTACTTC CASNGQGPRVEQYF
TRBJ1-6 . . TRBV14 TGTGCCAGCAGCCAGCAGAAATGGTCACCCCTCCACTTT CASSQQKWSPLHF
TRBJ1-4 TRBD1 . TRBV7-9 TGTGCCAGCAGCCAAACGACAGGGGGAAATGAAAAACTGTTTTTT CASSQTTGGNEKLFF
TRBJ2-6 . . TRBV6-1 TGTGCCAGCAGTGGCACTAGGGTAGACTCTGGGGCCAACGTCCTGACTTTC CASSGTRVDSGANVLTF
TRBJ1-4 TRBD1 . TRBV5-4 TGTGCCAGCAGCTCCGGGGGACAGAGCAATGAAAAACTGTTTTTT CASSSGGQSNEKLFF
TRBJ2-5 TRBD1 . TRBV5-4 TGTGCCAGCAGCTCGGGACAGCGAGAAGAGACCCAGTACTTC CASSSGQREETQYF
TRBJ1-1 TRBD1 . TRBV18 TGTGCCAGCTCACCAGCTCAGGGGGTGAACACTGAAGCTTTCTTT CASSPAQGVNTEAFF
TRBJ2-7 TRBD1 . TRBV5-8 TGTGCCAGCAGCACAGGGACGGGACAGGGGGCGTACGAGCAGTACTTC CASSTGTGQGAYEQYF
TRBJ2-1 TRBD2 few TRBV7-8 TGTGCCAGCAGCTATCAGACTAGCGGGAGAATAGTTGCCGCCGCCGGTGAGCAGTTCTTC CASSYQTSGRIVAAAGEQFF
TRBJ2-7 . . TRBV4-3 TGCGCCAGCAGCCACCAAGCGGGACACGACTACGAGCAGTACTTC CASSHQAGHDYEQYF
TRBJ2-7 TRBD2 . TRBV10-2 TGCGCCAGCAGCAAATGGACTAGCGGGAGAAGCGAGCAGTACTTC CASSKWTSGRSEQYF
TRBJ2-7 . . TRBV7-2 TGTGCCAGCAGCCCTGGCAGGGGCAATCTCGGTTACGAGCAGTACTTC CASSPGRGNLGYEQYF
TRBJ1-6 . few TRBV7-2 TGTGCCAGCAGCTTCAGACAGACGAATTCACCCCTCCACTTT CASSFRQTNSPLHF
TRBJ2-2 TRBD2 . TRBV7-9 TGTGCCAGCAGCTTCACTAGCGGGGGGGCCTCATCAAAGCTGTTTTTT CASSFTSGGASSKLFF
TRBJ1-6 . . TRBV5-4 TGTGCCAGCAGCTGGCAGGGCGTCTATAATTCACCCCTCCACTTT CASSWQGVYNSPLHF
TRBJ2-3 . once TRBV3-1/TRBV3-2 TGTGCCAGCAGCCTTACCGTTCCCCGGGTTGCGCTTAGCACAGATACGCAGTATTTT CASSLTVPRVALSTDTQYF
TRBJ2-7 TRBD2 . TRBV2 TGTGCCAGCAGTGAGATGTCGGGAGGGCTTGGCGAGCAGTACTTC CASSEMSGGLGEQYF
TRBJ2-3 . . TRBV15 TGTGCCACCAGCAGCCCAGGCCGGGGTAGCACAGATACGCAGTATTTT CATSSPGRGSTDTQYF
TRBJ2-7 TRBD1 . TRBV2 TGTGCCGCGGCCTGGACAGGGTTCCACGAGCAGTACTTC CAAAWTGFHEQYF
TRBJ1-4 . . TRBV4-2 TGTGCCAGCAGCCAAGCTGAGGCAACTAATGAAAAACTGTTTTTT CASSQAEATNEKLFF
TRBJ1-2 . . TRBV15 TGTGCCACCAGTTTTGTCCCTAGAGACTATGGCTACACCTTC CATSFVPRDYGYTF
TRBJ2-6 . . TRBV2 TGTGCCAGCATTGTCTTCTCTGGGGCCAACGTCCTGACTTTC CASIVFSGANVLTF
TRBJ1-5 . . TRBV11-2 TGTGCCAGCAGCTTCGGAACAGGGAAATTCCAGCCCCAGCATTTT CASSFGTGKFQPQHF
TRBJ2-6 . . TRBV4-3 TGCGCCAGCAGCCAAGTAGGGGGAGGGGGCTCTGGGGCCAACGTCCTGACTTTC CASSQVGGGGSGANVLTF
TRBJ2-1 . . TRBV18 TGTGCCAGCTCACGGGGGGAGAGCTCCTACAATGAGCAGTTCTTC CASSRGESSYNEQFF
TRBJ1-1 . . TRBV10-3 TGTGCCATCAGTGGAGGTTTTGCACTGAACACTGAAGCTTTCTTT CAISGGFALNTEAFF
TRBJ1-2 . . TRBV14 TGTGCCAGCAGCCTAGGCGGACAGAGCTATGGCTACACCTTC CASSLGGQSYGYTF
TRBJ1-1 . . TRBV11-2 TGTGCCAGCAGCTTAGGGGTGGGGAACAGGGTGTCTTTCTTT CASSLGVGNRVSFF
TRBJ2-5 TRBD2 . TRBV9 TGTGCCAGCAGCGTAGGGGGACTAGCGGTAGAGACCCAGTACTTC CASSVGGLAVETQYF
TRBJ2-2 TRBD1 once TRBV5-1 TGCGCCAGCAGCCCACCACGGACCTGGGACAGGCAGGTCACCGGGGAGCTGTTTTTT CASSPPRTWDRQVTGELFF
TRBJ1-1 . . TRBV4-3 TGCGCCAGCAGCCAAGCGGCAGGGACTGAAGCTTTCTTT CASSQAAGTEAFF
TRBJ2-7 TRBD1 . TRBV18 TGTGCCAGCTCACTGGGACAGGGGATGACCTTCGAGCAGTACTTC CASSLGQGMTFEQYF
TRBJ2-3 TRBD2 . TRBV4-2 TGTGCCAGCAGCCAAGCTAGCGGGAGTTTTGATACGCAGTATTTT CASSQASGSFDTQYF
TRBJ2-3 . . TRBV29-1 TGCAGCGTTGAATTTGGAGGGGGGGCCACAGATACGCAGTATTTT CSVEFGGGATDTQYF
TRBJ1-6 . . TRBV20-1 TGCAGTGCTAGTAGAGCGAGCTCCTATAATTCACCCCTCCACTTT CSASRASSYNSPLHF
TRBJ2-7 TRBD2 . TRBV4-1 TGCGCCAGCAGCCCACAGAGGACTAGCGGGTACGAGCAGTACTTC CASSPQRTSGYEQYF
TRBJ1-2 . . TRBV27 TGTGCCAGCAGTTCCCAGGGCCCGACGTTATCTGGCTACACCTTC CASSSQGPTLSGYTF
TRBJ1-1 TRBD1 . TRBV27 TGTGCCAGCAGTCATAGACCCAACAGGGGGAGAAACACTGAAGCTTTCTTT CASSHRPNRGRNTEAFF
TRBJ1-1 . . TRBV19 TGTGCCAGTAGTGAGGGAAGGGACACTGAAGCTTTCTTT CASSEGRDTEAFF
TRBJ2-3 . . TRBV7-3 TGTGCCAGCAGCACTCGCGGGGATACGCAGTATTTT CASSTRGDTQYF
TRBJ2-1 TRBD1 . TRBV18 TGTGCCAGCTCACCACCGCCGGGACAGGGGTACAATGAGCAGTTCTTC CASSPPPGQGYNEQFF
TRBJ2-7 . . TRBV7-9 TGTGCCAGCAGCTTAGGGACAGTAACCTACGAGCAGTACTTC CASSLGTVTYEQYF
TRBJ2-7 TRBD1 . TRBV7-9 TGTGCCAGCAGCCCTGGACAGGGTGGCGAGCAGTACTTC CASSPGQGGEQYF